Detailed here is one TCR beta chain. This entry is derived from a study of preoperative IRX-2 immunotherapy in early breast cancer. Measured with immunoSEQ multiplex PCR; TCRdb has only the in-frame clones, and not every one. The sample records about 98,000 clones, roughly 90% being singletons. Specified treatment: preoperative locoregional IRX-2 cytokine immunotherapy. The sequence was obtained from a human donor with breast cancer. This specimen consisted of tumor tissue, obtained after IRX-2 immunotherapy.

The CDR3 loop reads CSATDRPSSYEQYF. DNA of the CDR3: TGCAGCGCCACGGACAGGCCTTCCTCCTACGAGCAGTACTTC. This rearrangement joins TRBV29-1 to TRBJ2-7; 7 positions match TRBD1. This CDR3 spans 14 amino acids. The V and J ends lost 7 bases and 0 bases, in that order; junction bases with no gene match: 9. CDR1 is SQVTM, CDR2 ANQGSEA, per germline.